The clone carrying this T cell receptor (beta chain) was counted once. Its antigen is undetermined. This entry comes from a study of shared clonotypes between healthy human individuals. Points from the study as a whole: Sample collection involved blood only; tissue repertoires are likely different. Across four donors, naive CD4 shared roughly 5.1%, naive CD8 3% to 3.5%, memory CD4 roughly 2.4%, memory CD8 roughly 0.37%.

The study ran the assay at deep level. Data came from immunoSEQ multiplex PCR; TCRdb stores just in-frame clones and leaves some out. Of about 2.3 million clones listed, approximately 93% are singletons. The sequence derives from a man between 18 and 29 years old in good health. Some clones in this sample may be carry-over from other donors' samples. The sequencing input was naive CD4+ T cells from PBMCs. Documented subset: CD45RA+ positively selected.

The CDR3 coding sequence is TGTGCCAGCAGCACCAGGTCCCTACAAGAGACCCAGTACTTC. It codes for CASSTRSLQETQYF. V gene TRBV7-2 combines with J gene TRBJ2-5; D is unresolved. This CDR3 spans 14 amino acids. Germline CDR1 SGHTA, CDR2 FQGNSA. Deletions cut 5 bases from V and 2 bases from J, with 12 bases between.